These T cell receptor beta chains were read from a single sample in a study of OX40 agonist ivuxolimab in advanced cancers. Profiled with immunoSEQ multiplex PCR; TCRdb holds only in-frame clones, not every one. Of fewer than 80,000 clones listed, 85% are singletons. The material was CD4+ or CD8+ T cells sorted from blood, obtained in a trial of the OX40 agonist ivuxolimab. Source of these receptors: an adult with an advanced solid tumor such as melanoma, head and neck, liver or kidney cancer. Both conserved end residues are part of each CDR3. A D gene is named only where the DNA matches it firmly. Where a row states a size, it is once, few, many or the class of an expanded clone; other rows omit it.

J: TRBJ1-1; D: -; V: TRBV2; size: -; CDR3: CASSDVVLNTEAFF; DNA: TGTGCCAGCAGTGACGTTGTATTGAACACTGAAGCTTTCTTT
J: TRBJ2-1; D: -; V: TRBV28; size: -; CDR3: CASKQDVYNEQFF; DNA: TGTGCCAGTAAACAGGACGTCTACAATGAGCAGTTCTTC
J: TRBJ2-1; D: TRBD1; V: TRBV6-5; size: -; CDR3: CASSFAGTGGNEQFF; DNA: TGTGCCAGCAGCTTCGCCGGGACAGGCGGCAATGAGCAGTTCTTC
J: TRBJ2-3; D: TRBD2; V: TRBV9; size: -; CDR3: CASSVSAGAKDTQYF; DNA: TGTGCCAGCAGCGTTTCAGCGGGAGCTAAGGATACGCAGTATTTT
J: TRBJ2-1; D: TRBD2; V: TRBV10-3; size: once; CDR3: CAISERVSGSGGSYNEQFF; DNA: TGTGCCATCAGTGAGCGGGTTAGCGGGAGTGGAGGGTCCTACAATGAGCAGTTCTTC
J: TRBJ1-1; D: TRBD1; V: TRBV6-1; size: -; CDR3: CASSFPGQTTEAFF; DNA: TGTGCCAGCAGTTTCCCGGGACAGACGACTGAAGCTTTCTTT
J: TRBJ2-3; D: -; V: TRBV2; size: -; CDR3: CASTRQGTDTQYF; DNA: TGTGCCAGCACCAGGCAAGGCACAGATACGCAGTATTTT
J: TRBJ2-2; D: -; V: TRBV19; size: -; CDR3: CARLNHSGELFF; DNA: TGTGCCAGACTTAACCACTCCGGGGAGCTGTTTTTT
J: TRBJ2-3; D: -; V: TRBV19; size: -; CDR3: CASSIRDTQYF; DNA: TGTGCCAGTAGTATCAGGGATACGCAGTATTTT
J: TRBJ1-2; D: TRBD1; V: TRBV5-4; size: -; CDR3: CASSLEQGRGYTF; DNA: TGTGCCAGCAGCTTGGAACAGGGGAGGGGCTACACCTTC
J: TRBJ1-4; D: -; V: TRBV7-2; size: -; CDR3: CASSLRLGQGQEKLFF; DNA: TGTGCCAGCAGCTTACGACTGGGACAAGGTCAGGAAAAACTGTTTTTT
J: TRBJ2-6; D: TRBD1; V: TRBV4-1; size: once; CDR3: CASSHLTGVAGANVLTF; DNA: TGCGCCAGCAGCCACCTTACAGGGGTGGCTGGGGCCAACGTCCTGACTTTC
J: TRBJ2-7; D: -; V: TRBV9; size: -; CDR3: CASSVGTGSDEQYF; DNA: TGTGCCAGCAGCGTAGGTACAGGGTCGGACGAGCAGTACTTC
J: TRBJ2-4; D: TRBD2; V: TRBV5-1; size: -; CDR3: CASSIFRIAGGLAKNIQYF; DNA: TGCGCCAGCAGCATATTTAGGATAGCGGGAGGACTAGCCAAAAACATTCAGTACTTC
J: TRBJ2-6; D: -; V: TRBV4-1; size: once; CDR3: CASSQDQGSGANVLTF; DNA: TGCGCCAGCAGCCAAGATCAGGGCTCTGGGGCCAACGTCCTGACTTTC
J: TRBJ2-7; D: -; V: TRBV27; size: -; CDR3: CASSLNLGAGSDEQYF; DNA: TGTGCCAGCAGTTTAAATCTTGGGGCAGGGTCTGACGAGCAGTACTTC
J: TRBJ2-7; D: TRBD1; V: TRBV7-2; size: -; CDR3: CASSLRGQGTHEQYF; DNA: TGTGCCAGCAGCTTACGGGGACAGGGGACGCACGAGCAGTACTTC
J: TRBJ1-1; D: -; V: TRBV28; size: -; CDR3: CASEGGRTEAFF; DNA: TGTGCCAGCGAGGGGGGAAGAACTGAAGCTTTCTTT
J: TRBJ2-1; D: TRBD2; V: TRBV7-3; size: -; CDR3: CASSLYPSSSGVNNEQFF; DNA: TGTGCCAGCAGCTTATATCCCTCCTCTAGCGGAGTCAACAATGAGCAGTTCTTC
J: TRBJ2-1; D: -; V: TRBV5-1; size: -; CDR3: CASTAWGSSYNEQFF; DNA: TGCGCCAGCACCGCGTGGGGGAGCTCCTACAATGAGCAGTTCTTC
J: TRBJ2-5; D: -; V: TRBV25-1; size: -; CDR3: CASSEPGSQETQYF; DNA: TGTGCCAGCAGTGAACCGGGGTCACAAGAGACCCAGTACTTC
J: TRBJ2-7; D: -; V: TRBV5-4; size: -; CDR3: CASSSDFYEQYF; DNA: TGTGCCAGCAGCTCGGACTTCTACGAGCAGTACTTC
J: TRBJ1-1; D: -; V: TRBV6-5; size: -; CDR3: CASSSGANPNTEAFF; DNA: TGTGCCAGCAGTTCTGGGGCTAACCCGAACACTGAAGCTTTCTTT
J: TRBJ1-1; D: TRBD1; V: TRBV5-1; size: -; CDR3: CASSLEGQKNTEAFF; DNA: TGCGCCAGCAGCTTGGAGGGACAGAAGAACACTGAAGCTTTCTTT
J: TRBJ2-7; D: -; V: TRBV18; size: -; CDR3: CASSPRQGPSNEQYF; DNA: TGTGCCAGCTCACCACGGCAGGGGCCGTCGAACGAGCAGTACTTC
J: TRBJ1-2; D: -; V: TRBV28; size: few; CDR3: CASSRSDSYGYTF; DNA: TGTGCCAGCAGTCGGTCGGACAGCTATGGCTACACCTTC
J: TRBJ1-2; D: TRBD1; V: TRBV6-5; size: once; CDR3: CASRRDRVAGYTF; DNA: TGTGCCAGCAGACGGGACAGGGTAGCTGGCTACACCTTC
J: TRBJ2-7; D: -; V: TRBV29-1; size: -; CDR3: CSFRLSYEQYF; DNA: TGCAGCTTTAGATTATCCTACGAGCAGTACTTC
J: TRBJ2-1; D: TRBD2; V: TRBV2; size: -; CDR3: CASKGGGSSYNEQFF; DNA: TGTGCCAGCAAGGGCGGGGGTAGCTCCTACAATGAGCAGTTCTTC
J: TRBJ2-7; D: -; V: TRBV28; size: -; CDR3: CASRGYGEQYF; DNA: TGTGCCAGCCGGGGATATGGCGAGCAGTACTTC
J: TRBJ1-2; D: -; V: TRBV5-4; size: -; CDR3: CASSLAAANNYGYTF; DNA: TGTGCCAGCAGCTTGGCCGCGGCGAATAACTATGGCTACACCTTC
J: TRBJ2-7; D: -; V: TRBV5-1; size: once; CDR3: CASSLGNPSYEQYF; DNA: TGCGCCAGCAGCTTGGGGAATCCCTCCTACGAGCAGTACTTC
J: TRBJ1-1; D: -; V: TRBV6-5; size: -; CDR3: CASLGHHSEAFF; DNA: TGTGCCAGCTTGGGACATCACAGTGAAGCTTTCTTT
J: TRBJ1-2; D: -; V: TRBV7-2; size: -; CDR3: CASRYRAGAGGYTF; DNA: TGTGCCAGCAGATACCGGGCTGGGGCCGGGGGCTACACCTTC
J: TRBJ1-5; D: TRBD1; V: TRBV4-1; size: -; CDR3: CASSQEGTGFLQPQHF; DNA: TGCGCCAGCAGCCAAGAAGGGACAGGGTTTCTTCAGCCCCAGCATTTT
J: TRBJ2-1; D: -; V: TRBV4-1; size: -; CDR3: CASSQVNIVEYNEQFF; DNA: TGCGCCAGCAGCCAAGTCAATATTGTAGAATACAATGAGCAGTTCTTC
J: TRBJ2-2; D: TRBD2; V: TRBV7-3; size: -; CDR3: CASSLIPTSGNTGELFF; DNA: TGTGCCAGCAGCCTCATCCCGACTAGCGGGAACACCGGGGAGCTGTTTTTT
J: TRBJ2-3; D: -; V: TRBV2; size: -; CDR3: CASSVGTDTQYF; DNA: TGTGCCAGCAGTGTGGGGACAGATACGCAGTATTTT
J: TRBJ2-2; D: TRBD1; V: TRBV30; size: -; CDR3: CGGQGINTGELFF; DNA: TGTGGCGGACAGGGGATAAACACCGGGGAGCTGTTTTTT
J: TRBJ2-7; D: -; V: TRBV6-5; size: -; CDR3: CASSYSPSSYEQYF; DNA: TGTGCCAGCAGTTACTCCCCAAGCTCCTACGAGCAGTACTTC
J: TRBJ2-2; D: -; V: TRBV7-9; size: -; CDR3: CASTLTDTGELFF; DNA: TGTGCCAGCACCTTGACGGACACCGGGGAGCTGTTTTTT
J: TRBJ1-6; D: -; V: TRBV6-5; size: -; CDR3: CASYSPLHF; DNA: TGTGCCAGTTATTCACCCCTCCACTTT
J: TRBJ2-7; D: -; V: TRBV5-1; size: few; CDR3: CASSLGVAWEQYF; DNA: TGCGCCAGCAGCTTGGGGGTTGCCTGGGAGCAGTACTTC
J: TRBJ1-2; D: TRBD1; V: TRBV6-1; size: -; CDR3: CASSRDRSFYGYTF; DNA: TGTGCCAGCAGCCGGGACAGGAGTTTCTATGGCTACACCTTC
J: TRBJ1-5; D: -; V: TRBV2; size: -; CDR3: CASSVGGTGNQPQHF; DNA: TGTGCCAGCAGTGTGGGGGGTACGGGCAATCAGCCCCAGCATTTT
J: TRBJ1-1; D: TRBD1; V: TRBV5-1; size: -; CDR3: CASSQGQGKTEAFF; DNA: TGCGCCAGCAGCCAAGGACAGGGAAAGACTGAAGCTTTCTTT
J: TRBJ2-1; D: TRBD2; V: TRBV10-3; size: -; CDR3: CAISKTSGMGLGNEQFF; DNA: TGTGCCATCAGCAAGACTAGCGGTATGGGATTGGGCAATGAGCAGTTCTTC
J: TRBJ1-2; D: -; V: TRBV10-2; size: -; CDR3: CASSKGQFYGYTF; DNA: TGCGCCAGCAGTAAAGGACAGTTCTATGGCTACACCTTC